This T cell receptor beta chain is from a study of T cells in Graves' hyperthyroidism and ophthalmopathy. TCR beta CDR3 sequences were amplified from RNA transcripts. HTBI primers were the set used in a first-round RT-PCR of the TCR CDR3. One entry per CDR3 protein results from TCRdb running MiXCR on the multiplex PCR reads. The sample lists approximately 870,000 distinct CDR3 sequences, roughly 40% occurring once. Trimming removed 6 bases from V and 4 bases from J, with 7 bases in between. The CDR3 covers 13 residues. CDR1 and CDR2 from the germline V gene are LNHDA and SQIVND (reference sequence). Diagnostic decisions used clinical symptoms, serum thyroxine and TRAb, thyroid ultrasound and orbital computed tomography.

Input material: blood. V gene TRBV19 combines with J gene TRBJ2-6; the D is unclear. The TCR originated in a man between 18 and 29 years old with Graves' hyperthyroidism. The CDR3 spells CASRSTGANVLTF. The CDR3 region has the DNA TGTGCCAGTAGGTCGACAGGGGCCAACGTCCTGACTTTC.